What follows is one T cell receptor beta chain and its context. Its antigen is not known. The genes and germline here are from mouse. The read comes to an end 4 residues before the CDR3 does, leaving the germline J gene to fill in the end. After pooling, cutaneous lymph node cells were sorted with CD4, CD8alpha, NKG2D, NKG2ACE and other markers. This CDR3 is built from 15 residues. V was cut by 1 base and J by 0 bases, with 11 bases left in between. Looked up from germline, CDR1 is FNHDT and CDR2 is SITEND (reference sequence). The data originate from a study of CD8+ T cells in alopecia areata. Looking at the study overall: C3H/HeJ donors with spontaneous alopecia, about 6-13 months old, supplied skin grafts to roughly 7-10-week-old female C3H/HeJ mice. Study-wide results and limits: Lesional scalp, notably in alopecia totalis/universalis, had clonality above that of normal scalp.

Following RNA extraction, reverse transcription yielded cDNA that acted as the sequencing template. Profiled with immunoSEQ multiplex PCR; TCRdb holds only in-frame clones, not every one. The sample was found to contain about 300,000 clones, and every one recurs. This chain links TRBV19 with TRBJ2-7; the D gene is possibly TRBD2 (7 bases). Specimen: CD4+ T cells sorted from a lymph node. The origin of this receptor is a C3H/HeJ mouse with alopecia areata. For this strain, the MHC haplotype corresponds to H2-k. CDR3 region: CASSIRGARSYEQYF. The sequenced part of the CDR3 DNA is TGTGCCAGCAGTATACGGGGGGCCCGCTCCTAT.